This entry describes one T cell receptor beta chain. The V gene's germline CDR1 is SGHRS and CDR2 YFSETQ. V lost 5 bases and J lost 2, with 7 bases in between. The CDR3 is made up of 13 amino acids. This sample is part of a study of technical replicates of blood from several donors. Measured with immunoSEQ multiplex PCR; TCRdb has only the in-frame clones, and not every one. This sample has about 94,000 clones; 96% occur once, and the top ten carry about 0.39%. The sequenced sample was T cells isolated from PBMCs. The TCR was taken from a human donor in good health. The chain recombines TRBV5-1 with TRBJ2-2, with a tentative D call TRBD2 (5 bases). CDR3 nucleotide sequence: TGCGCCAGCAGACGGACTAACACCGGGGAGCTGTTTTTT. Its protein is CASRRTNTGELFF.